What follows describes a single TCR beta chain. TCRdb redid the calling of the 5' RACE reads with MiXCR, one entry per CDR3 protein. The data hold 1.5 million to 2 million distinct CDR3 sequences, with about 31% observed a single time. The data originate from a study of identical twins. Sequencing was carried out using cord blood. This sequence originates from a newborn girl in good health.

The CDR3 DNA reads TGCGCCAGCAGCGGGGGGCTGGAACAGCCCCAGCATTTT. It yields the protein CASSGGLEQPQHF. The chain is built from TRBV5-1 and TRBJ1-5; possible D gene TRBD1, 6 bases. V lost 4 bases and J lost 7, with 12 bases in between. The germline gives CDR1 SGHRS, CDR2 YFSETQ. This CDR3 contains 13 residues.